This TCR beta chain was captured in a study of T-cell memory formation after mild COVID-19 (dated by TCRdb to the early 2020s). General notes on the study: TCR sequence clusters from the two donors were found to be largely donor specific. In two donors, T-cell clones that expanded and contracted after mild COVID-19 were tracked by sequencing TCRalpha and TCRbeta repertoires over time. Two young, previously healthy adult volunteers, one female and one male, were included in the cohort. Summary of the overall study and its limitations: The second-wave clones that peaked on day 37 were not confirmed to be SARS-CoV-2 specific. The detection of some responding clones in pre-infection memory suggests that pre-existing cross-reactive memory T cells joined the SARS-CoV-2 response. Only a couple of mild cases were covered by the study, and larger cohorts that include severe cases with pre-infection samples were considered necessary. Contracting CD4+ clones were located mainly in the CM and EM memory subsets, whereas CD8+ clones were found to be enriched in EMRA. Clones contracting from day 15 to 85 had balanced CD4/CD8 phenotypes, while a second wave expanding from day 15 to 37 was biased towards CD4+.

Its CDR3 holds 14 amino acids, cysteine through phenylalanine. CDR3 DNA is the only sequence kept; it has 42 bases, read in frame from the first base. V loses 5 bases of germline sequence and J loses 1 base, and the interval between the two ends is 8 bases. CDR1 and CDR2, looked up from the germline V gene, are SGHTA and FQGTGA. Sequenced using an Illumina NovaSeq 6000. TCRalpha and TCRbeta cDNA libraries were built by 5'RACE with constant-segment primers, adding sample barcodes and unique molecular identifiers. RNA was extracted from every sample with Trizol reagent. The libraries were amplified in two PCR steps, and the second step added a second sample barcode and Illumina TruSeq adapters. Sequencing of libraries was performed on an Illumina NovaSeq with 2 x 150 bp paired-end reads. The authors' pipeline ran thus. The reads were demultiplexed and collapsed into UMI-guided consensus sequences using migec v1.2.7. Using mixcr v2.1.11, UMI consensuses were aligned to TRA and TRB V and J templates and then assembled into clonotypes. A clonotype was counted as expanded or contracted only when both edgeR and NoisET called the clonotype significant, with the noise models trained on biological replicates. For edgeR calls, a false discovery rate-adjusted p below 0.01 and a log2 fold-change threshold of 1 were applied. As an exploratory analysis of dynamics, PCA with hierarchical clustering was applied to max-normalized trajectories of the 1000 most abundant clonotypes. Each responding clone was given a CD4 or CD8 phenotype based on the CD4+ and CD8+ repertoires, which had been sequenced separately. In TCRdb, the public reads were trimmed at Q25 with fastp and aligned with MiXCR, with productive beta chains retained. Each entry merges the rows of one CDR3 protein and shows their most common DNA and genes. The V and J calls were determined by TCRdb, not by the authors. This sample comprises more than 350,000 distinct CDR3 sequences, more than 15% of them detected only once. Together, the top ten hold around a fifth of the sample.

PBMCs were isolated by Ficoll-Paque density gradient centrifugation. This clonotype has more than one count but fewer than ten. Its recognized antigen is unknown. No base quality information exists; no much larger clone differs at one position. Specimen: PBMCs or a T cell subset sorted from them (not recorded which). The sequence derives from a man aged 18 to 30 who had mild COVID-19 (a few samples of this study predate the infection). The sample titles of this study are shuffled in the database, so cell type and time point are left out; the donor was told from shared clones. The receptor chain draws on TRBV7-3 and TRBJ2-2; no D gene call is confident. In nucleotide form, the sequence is TGTGCCAGCAGCCCACATTGGAACACCGGGGAGCTGTTTTTT. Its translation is CASSPHWNTGELFF.